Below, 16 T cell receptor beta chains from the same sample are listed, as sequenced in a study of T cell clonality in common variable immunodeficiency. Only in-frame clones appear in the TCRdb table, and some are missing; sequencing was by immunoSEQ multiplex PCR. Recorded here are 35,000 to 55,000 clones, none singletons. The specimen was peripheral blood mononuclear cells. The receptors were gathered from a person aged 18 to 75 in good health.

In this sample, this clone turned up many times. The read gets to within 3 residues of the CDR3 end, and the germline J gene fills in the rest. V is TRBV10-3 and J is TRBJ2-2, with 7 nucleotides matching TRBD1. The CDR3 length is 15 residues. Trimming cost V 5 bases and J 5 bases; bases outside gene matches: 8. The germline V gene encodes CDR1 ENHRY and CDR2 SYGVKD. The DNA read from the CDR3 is TGTGCCATCAGTCAGACAGGGACGTCGACCGGGGAG. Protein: CAISQTGTSTGE. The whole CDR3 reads CAISQTGTSTGELFF.

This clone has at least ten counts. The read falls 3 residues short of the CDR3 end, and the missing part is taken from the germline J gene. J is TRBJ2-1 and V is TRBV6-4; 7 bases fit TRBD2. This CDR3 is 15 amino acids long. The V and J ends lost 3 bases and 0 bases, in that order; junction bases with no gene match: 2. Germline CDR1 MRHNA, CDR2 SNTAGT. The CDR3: CASSESGGSYNEQFF. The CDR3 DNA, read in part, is TGTGCCAGCAGTGAGTCGGGGGGCTCCTACAATGAG.

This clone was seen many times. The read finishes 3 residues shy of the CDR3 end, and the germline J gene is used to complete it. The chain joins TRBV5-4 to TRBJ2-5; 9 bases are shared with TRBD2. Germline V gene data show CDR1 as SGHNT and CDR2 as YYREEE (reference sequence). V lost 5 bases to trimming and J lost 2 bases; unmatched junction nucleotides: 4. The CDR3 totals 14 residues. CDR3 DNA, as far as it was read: TGTGCCAGCAGTCGGACTAGCGAGCAAGAGACC. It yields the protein CASSRTSEQET. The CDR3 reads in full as CASSRTSEQETQYF.

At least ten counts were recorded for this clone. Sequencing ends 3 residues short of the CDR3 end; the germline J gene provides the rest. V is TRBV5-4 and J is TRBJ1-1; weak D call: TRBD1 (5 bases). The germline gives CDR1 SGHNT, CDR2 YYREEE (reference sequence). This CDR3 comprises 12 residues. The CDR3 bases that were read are TGTGCCAGCAGCTTGGAGGGTAGGGGA. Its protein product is CASSLEGRG. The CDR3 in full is CASSLEGRGAFF.

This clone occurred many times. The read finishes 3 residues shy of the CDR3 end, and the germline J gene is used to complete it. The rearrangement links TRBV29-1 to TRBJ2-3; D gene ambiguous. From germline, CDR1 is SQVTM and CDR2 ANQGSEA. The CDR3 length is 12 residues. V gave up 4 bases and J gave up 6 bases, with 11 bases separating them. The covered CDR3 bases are TGCAGCGTTGGCAATTTAGTCGATACG. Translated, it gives CSVGNLVDT. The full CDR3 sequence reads CSVGNLVDTQYF.

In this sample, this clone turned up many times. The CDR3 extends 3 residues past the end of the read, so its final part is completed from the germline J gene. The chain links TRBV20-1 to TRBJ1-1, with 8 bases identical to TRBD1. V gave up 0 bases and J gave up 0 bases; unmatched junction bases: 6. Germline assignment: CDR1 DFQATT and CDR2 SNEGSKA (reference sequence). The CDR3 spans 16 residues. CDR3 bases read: TGCAGTGCTAGAGATATGAACAGGGGGATGAACACTGAA. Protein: CSARDMNRGMNTE. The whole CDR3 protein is CSARDMNRGMNTEAFF.

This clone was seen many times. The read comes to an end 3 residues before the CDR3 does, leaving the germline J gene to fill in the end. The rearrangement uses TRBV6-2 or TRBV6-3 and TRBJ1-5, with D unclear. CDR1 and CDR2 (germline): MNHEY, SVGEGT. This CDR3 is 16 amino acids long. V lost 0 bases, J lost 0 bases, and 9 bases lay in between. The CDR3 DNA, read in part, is TGTGCCAGCAGTTACTCTGGCCATTATAGCAATCAGCCC. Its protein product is CASSYSGHYSNQP. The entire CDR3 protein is CASSYSGHYSNQPQHF.

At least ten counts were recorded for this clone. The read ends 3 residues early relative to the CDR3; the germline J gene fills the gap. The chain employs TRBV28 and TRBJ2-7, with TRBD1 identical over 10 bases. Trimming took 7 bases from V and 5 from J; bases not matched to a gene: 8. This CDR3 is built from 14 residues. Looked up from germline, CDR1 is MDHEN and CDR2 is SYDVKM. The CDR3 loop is CASTAGTGDNEQYF. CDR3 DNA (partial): TGTGCCAGCACTGCAGGGACAGGGGACAACGAG.

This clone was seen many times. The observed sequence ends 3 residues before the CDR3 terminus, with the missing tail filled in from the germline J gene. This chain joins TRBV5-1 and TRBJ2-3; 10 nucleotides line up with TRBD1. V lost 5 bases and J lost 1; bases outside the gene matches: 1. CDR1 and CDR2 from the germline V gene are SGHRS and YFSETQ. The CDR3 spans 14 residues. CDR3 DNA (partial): TGCGCCAGCAGGGGGACAGGGGGCACAGATACG. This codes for CASRGTGGTDT. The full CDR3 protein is CASRGTGGTDTQYF.

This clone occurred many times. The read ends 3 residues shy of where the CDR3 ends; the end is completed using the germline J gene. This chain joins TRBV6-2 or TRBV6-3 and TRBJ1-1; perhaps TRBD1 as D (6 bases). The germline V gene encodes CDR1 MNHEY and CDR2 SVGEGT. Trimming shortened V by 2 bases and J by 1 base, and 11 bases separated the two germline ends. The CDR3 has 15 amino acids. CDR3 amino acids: CASSYTGGPNTEAFF. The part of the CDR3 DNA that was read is TGTGCCAGCAGTTACACTGGGGGCCCGAACACTGAA.

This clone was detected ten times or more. Partial CDR3 DNA: TGTGCCAGCTCACCACCTGGGACTGGCCGCACGTATAATTCACCC. This encodes CASSPPGTGRTYNSP. The whole CDR3 is CASSPPGTGRTYNSPLHF. The gene calls are TRBV18 and TRBJ1-6; possibly TRBD1 for D (5 bases). The read ends 3 residues shy of where the CDR3 ends; the end is completed using the germline J gene. With 0 bases removed from V and 4 bases from J, the gap between germline ends came to 16 bases. The germline CDR1 and CDR2 sequences are KGHSH and LQKENI. This CDR3 comprises 18 residues.

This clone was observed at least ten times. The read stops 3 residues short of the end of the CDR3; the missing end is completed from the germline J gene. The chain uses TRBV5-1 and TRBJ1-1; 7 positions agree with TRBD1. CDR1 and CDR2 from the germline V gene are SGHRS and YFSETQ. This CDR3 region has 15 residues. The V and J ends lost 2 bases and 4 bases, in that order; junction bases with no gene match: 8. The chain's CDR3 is CASSFGQAQVTEAFF. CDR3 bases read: TGCGCCAGCAGCTTTGGACAGGCCCAGGTCACTGAA.

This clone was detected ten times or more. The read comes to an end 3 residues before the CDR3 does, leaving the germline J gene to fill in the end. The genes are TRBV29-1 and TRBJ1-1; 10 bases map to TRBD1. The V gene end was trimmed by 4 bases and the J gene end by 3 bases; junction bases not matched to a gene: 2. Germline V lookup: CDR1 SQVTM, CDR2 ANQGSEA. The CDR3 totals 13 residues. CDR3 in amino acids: CSVGTGGYTEAFF. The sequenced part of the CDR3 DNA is TGCAGCGTTGGGACAGGGGGTTACACTGAA.

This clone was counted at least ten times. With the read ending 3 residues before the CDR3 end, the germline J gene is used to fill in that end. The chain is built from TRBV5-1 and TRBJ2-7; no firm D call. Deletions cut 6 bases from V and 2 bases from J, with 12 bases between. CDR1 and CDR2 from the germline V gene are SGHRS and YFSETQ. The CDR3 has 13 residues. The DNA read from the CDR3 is TGCGCCAGCAAGGGCCCCGACGCCTACGAG. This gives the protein CASKGPDAYE. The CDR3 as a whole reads CASKGPDAYEQYF.

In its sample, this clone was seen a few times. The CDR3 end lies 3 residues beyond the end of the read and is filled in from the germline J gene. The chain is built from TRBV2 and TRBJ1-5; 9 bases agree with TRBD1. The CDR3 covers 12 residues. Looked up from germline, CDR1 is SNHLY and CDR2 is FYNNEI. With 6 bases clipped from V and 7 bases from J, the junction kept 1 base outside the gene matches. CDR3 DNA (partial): TGTGCCAGCAGCGGGACAGGGCAGCCC. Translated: CASSGTGQP. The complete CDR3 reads CASSGTGQPQHF.

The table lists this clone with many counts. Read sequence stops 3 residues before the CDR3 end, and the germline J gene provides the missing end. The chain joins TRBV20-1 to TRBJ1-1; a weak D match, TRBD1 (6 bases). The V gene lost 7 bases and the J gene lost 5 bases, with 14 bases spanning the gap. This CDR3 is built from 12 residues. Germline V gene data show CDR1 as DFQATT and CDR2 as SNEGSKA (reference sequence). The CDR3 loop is CSVNRDSTEAFF. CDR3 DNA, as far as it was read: TGCAGTGTTAACAGGGATTCAACTGAA.